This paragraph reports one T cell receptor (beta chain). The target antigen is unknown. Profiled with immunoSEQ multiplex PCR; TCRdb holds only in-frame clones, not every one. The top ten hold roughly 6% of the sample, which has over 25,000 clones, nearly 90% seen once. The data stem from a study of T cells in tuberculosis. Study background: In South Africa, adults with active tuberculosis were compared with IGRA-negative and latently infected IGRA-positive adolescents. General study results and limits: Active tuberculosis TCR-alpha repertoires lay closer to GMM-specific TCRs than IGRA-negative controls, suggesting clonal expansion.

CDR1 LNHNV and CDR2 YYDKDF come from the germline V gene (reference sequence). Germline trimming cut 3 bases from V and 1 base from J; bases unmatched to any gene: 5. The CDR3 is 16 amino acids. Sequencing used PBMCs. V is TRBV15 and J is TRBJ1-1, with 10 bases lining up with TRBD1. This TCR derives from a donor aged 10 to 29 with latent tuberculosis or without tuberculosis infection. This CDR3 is CATSSLRDRGNTEAFF. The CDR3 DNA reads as TGTGCCACCAGCAGCCTCCGGGACAGGGGGAACACTGAAGCTTTCTTT.